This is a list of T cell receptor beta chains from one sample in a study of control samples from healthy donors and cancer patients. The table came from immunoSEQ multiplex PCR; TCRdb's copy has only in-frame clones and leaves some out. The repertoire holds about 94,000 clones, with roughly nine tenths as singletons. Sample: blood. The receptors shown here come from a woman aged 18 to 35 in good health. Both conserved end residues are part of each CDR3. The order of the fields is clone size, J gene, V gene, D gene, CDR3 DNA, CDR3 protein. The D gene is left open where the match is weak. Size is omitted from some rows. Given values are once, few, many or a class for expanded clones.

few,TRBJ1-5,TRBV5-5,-,TGTGCCAGCAGCCCCGGACAGATCAATCAGCCCCAGCATTTT,CASSPGQINQPQHF
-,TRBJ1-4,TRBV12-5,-,TGTGCTAGTGGTTTGGGGACAATTAATGAAAAACTGTTTTTT,CASGLGTINEKLFF
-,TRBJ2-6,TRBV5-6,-,TGTGCCAGCAGCTTGGCCGGCTCTGGGGCCAACGTCCTGACTTTC,CASSLAGSGANVLTF
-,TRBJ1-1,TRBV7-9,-,TGTGCCAGCAGCCGGACAGCCCCTGAAGCTTTCTTT,CASSRTAPEAFF
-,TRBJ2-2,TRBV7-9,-,TGTGCCACCTCCAAGGGAGGAGGGACCGGGGAGCTGTTTTTT,CATSKGGGTGELFF
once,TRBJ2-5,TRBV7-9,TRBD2,TGTGCCAGCAGAGGACTAGCGGAGGGAGAGACCCAGTACTTC,CASRGLAEGETQYF
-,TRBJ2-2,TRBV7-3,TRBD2,TGTGCCAGCAGCTTAGCGACAGCGGGAGGTGGCGGGGAGCTGTTTTTT,CASSLATAGGGGELFF
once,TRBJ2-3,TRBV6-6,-,TGTGCCAGCAGTTGGGGAGGACGCACAGATACGCAGTATTTT,CASSWGGRTDTQYF
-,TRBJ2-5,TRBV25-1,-,TGTGCCAGCAGTGGTCCTAGCTTGTTCCAGACCCAGTACTTC,CASSGPSLFQTQYF
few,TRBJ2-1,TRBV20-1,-,TGCAGTGCTAGTACGGACAGCCGATATTACAATGAGCAGTTCTTC,CSASTDSRYYNEQFF
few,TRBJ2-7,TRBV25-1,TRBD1,TGTGCCAGCAGCGCTCAGACAGGGAAATTCTACGAGCAGTACTTC,CASSAQTGKFYEQYF
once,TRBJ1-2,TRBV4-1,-,TGCGCCAGCAGCCAAGTGCCCGGGGCTAACTATGGCTACACCTTC,CASSQVPGANYGYTF
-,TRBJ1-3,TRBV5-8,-,TGTGCCAGCAGCTTAGGTTCAGCAGGGGCAAACACCATATATTTT,CASSLGSAGANTIYF
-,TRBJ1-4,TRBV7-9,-,TGTGCCAGCAGCTTCCGACTGCACACTAATGAAAAACTGTTTTTT,CASSFRLHTNEKLFF
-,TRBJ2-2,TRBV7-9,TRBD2,TGTGCCAGCAGCTCCCCGGGGGGGGACACCGGGGAGCTGTTTTTT,CASSSPGGDTGELFF
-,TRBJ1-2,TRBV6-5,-,TGTGCCAGCGGAACCACAGGGAGGGGCTATGGCTACACCTTC,CASGTTGRGYGYTF
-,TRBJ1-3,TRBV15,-,TGTGCCACCAGCCCACTTTCCTCTGGAAACACCATATATTTT,CATSPLSSGNTIYF
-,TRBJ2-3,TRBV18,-,TGTGCCAGCTCATACATATCCCCTAGCACAGATACGCAGTATTTT,CASSYISPSTDTQYF
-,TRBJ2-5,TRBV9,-,TGTGCCAGCAGCGTTACCCGGGGGGCCGGTGAGACCCAGTACTTC,CASSVTRGAGETQYF
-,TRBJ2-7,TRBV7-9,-,TGTGCCAGCAGCCTCCCCCCGGGCCGTAGTTCTTACTACGAGCAGTACTTC,CASSLPPGRSSYYEQYF